The present TCR beta chain was sequenced within a study of cytomegalovirus exposure and HLA in healthy donors. Study background: An earlier analysis found 95 million to 140 million unique TCR beta sequences from 150 million to 200 million T cells. Study observations and caveats: Rarity held for most TCR sequences, but there were some public TCRs that occurred in many donors. Analysis performed later found more than 15,000 TCR beta sequences associated with HLA alleles at 0.05 false discovery rate. Indistinguishable V segments, including TRBV6-2 and TRBV6-3, were excluded.

The PCR was carried out with 60 Vbeta primers and 13 Jbeta primers. TCRdb keeps only in-frame clones here, not all; method: immunoSEQ multiplex PCR. Among fewer than 200,000 clones, 65% to 80% were seen once, and the ten largest hold around 2.1%. A remark on this clone: Its target is unknown.

The CDR3 runs to 13 residues. Trimming at V came to 5 bases and at J to 8 bases, leaving 2 bases not matched to a gene. Germline lookup yields CDR1 SEHNR and CDR2 FQNEAQ (reference sequence). Sequenced: PBMCs. The chain has TRBV7-9 and TRBJ2-1; 11 positions agree with TRBD1. This clonotype was obtained from a female donor in good health and CMV-seronegative. The CDR3 nucleotides are TGTGCCAGCAGCCGGGGACAGGGGGATGAGCAGTTCTTC. Translating it yields CASSRGQGDEQFF.